These 14 T cell receptor beta chains originate from one sample sequenced in a study of a mutant IDH1 vaccine in newly diagnosed glioma. The time point was: week 23, last vaccination. One vaccine dose held 300 ug of mutant IDH1 20-mer peptide and came with topical imiquimod. The assay was immunoSEQ multiplex PCR, and TCRdb's table has in-frame clones only and misses some. The sample lists tens of thousands of clones; about 80% were seen once. Their recognized antigens are unknown. The sample was PBMCs, taken from a glioma patient whose treatment included an IDH1 peptide vaccine. The source is a man in his forties with glioma.

V usage is TRBV5-8 and J usage is TRBJ1-5, with TRBD1 matching 9 bases. Trimming at V came to 1 base and at J to 6 bases, leaving 8 bases not matched to a gene. CDR1 SGHTS and CDR2 YDEGEE come from the germline V gene. The CDR3 totals 16 residues. CDR3 sequence reads: CASSLPQGATGQPQHF. Written as DNA, the CDR3 is TGTGCCAGCAGCTTGCCACAGGGGGCGACGGGTCAGCCCCAGCATTTT.

A few counts support this clone. The CDR3 loop is CASSLSSGRREAFF. As DNA, the CDR3 is TGTGCCAGCAGTTTATCGTCGGGGAGGAGAGAAGCTTTCTTT. V is TRBV27 and J is TRBJ1-1; D ambiguous. This CDR3 spans 14 amino acids. Germline values: CDR1 MNHEY, CDR2 SMNVEV (reference sequence). V was trimmed by 0 bases and J by 8 bases, leaving 13 bases between them.

The V call is TRBV19, the J call TRBJ2-1, with D perhaps being TRBD1 or TRBD2 (6 bases each). Trimming took off 4 bases at V and 2 bases at J, with 12 bases between the two ends. Per germline, CDR1 LNHDA and CDR2 SQIVND (reference sequence). The CDR3 sequence is 15 residues long. The CDR3: CASSKAGQTYNEQFF. The CDR3 bases are TGTGCCAGTAGTAAGGCGGGACAAACCTACAATGAGCAGTTCTTC.

The genes are TRBV2 and TRBJ2-3; TRBD2 agrees at 11 bases. J was trimmed by 2 bases and V by 2 bases; bases with no gene match: 6. Germline V gene sequence: CDR1 SNHLY, CDR2 FYNNEI. There are 17 residues in the CDR3. The CDR3 loop reads CASSEWASGGNTDTQYF. DNA of the CDR3: TGTGCCAGCAGTGAATGGGCTAGCGGGGGGAACACAGATACGCAGTATTTT.

The rearrangement links TRBV6-1 to TRBJ1-5, with a possible D match to TRBD1 (6 bases). CDR1 is MNHNS, CDR2 SASEGT, per germline. The V end was cut by 6 bases, the J end by 2 bases, with 11 bases between. The CDR3 has 14 residues. The DNA for the CDR3 is TGTGCCAGCAGGGACCGACAGGGCAATCAGCCCCAGCATTTT. This sequence encodes CASRDRQGNQPQHF.

V usage is TRBV19 and J usage is TRBJ1-2; 10 nucleotides agree with TRBD1. Germline CDR1 and CDR2: LNHDA and SQIVND (reference sequence). The junction had 18 bases not matched to a gene; V was cut back by 8 bases and J by 0 bases. This CDR3 contains 19 residues. In DNA form, the CDR3 reads TGTGCCAGTCTACGGTTTTCTCGGGACAGGGGCGGGTCTAACTATGGCTACACCTTC. As protein: CASLRFSRDRGGSNYGYTF.

J is TRBJ1-2 and V is TRBV5-6; D uncertain. Germline loops: CDR1 SGHDT, CDR2 YYEEEE. V was shortened by 1 base and J by 4 bases, with 5 bases between the two germline ends. This CDR3 has 12 residues. Written as DNA, the CDR3 is TGTGCCAGCAGCTTGCTCTCCTATGGCTACACCTTC. This gives the protein CASSLLSYGYTF.

This clone was found once. The chain carries TRBV7-2 and TRBJ2-3, with 9 nucleotides matching TRBD1. V lost 6 bases, J lost 4 bases, and 11 bases stayed unmatched. This CDR3 is 16 amino acids long. Looked up from germline, CDR1 is SGHTA and CDR2 is FQGNSA. For the CDR3, the DNA is TGTGCCAGCAGGGACTCGACAGGGGGGGCGGCAGATACGCAGTATTTT. This gives the protein CASRDSTGGAADTQYF.

The rearrangement links TRBV19 to TRBJ2-7; the D gene is possibly TRBD2 (5 bases). The V end was cut by 1 base, the J end by 6 bases, with 10 bases between. Germline assignment: CDR1 LNHDA and CDR2 SQIVND (reference sequence). This CDR3 is built from 13 residues. The CDR3 sequence: CASSIARTGEQYF. CDR3 DNA sequence: TGTGCCAGTAGTATAGCCCGGACTGGCGAGCAGTACTTC. Filled out from reference TRBV19 and TRBJ2-7, the complete variable domain reads DGGITQSPKYLFRKEGQNVTLSCEQNLNHDAMYWYRQDPGQGLRLIYYSQIVNDFQKGDIAEGYSVSREKKESFPLTVTSAQKNPTAFYLCASSIARTGEQYFGPGTRLTVT.

CDR3 in DNA: TGTGCCAGCAGCTTATCGGATCTGGAGCCCCAGCATTTT. Translation: CASSLSDLEPQHF. The rearrangement links TRBV7-9 to TRBJ1-5, with D uncertain. CDR1 and CDR2 from the germline V gene are SEHNR and FQNEAQ (reference sequence). The length of the CDR3 is 13 residues. Between the trimmed V and J ends, which lost 2 bases and 8 bases, there was a span of 10 bases.

The gene calls are TRBV9 and TRBJ2-1, with TRBD1 as a possible D gene (5 bases). The V gene lost 0 bases and the J gene lost 7 bases, with 14 bases spanning the gap. The length of the CDR3 is 15 residues. Germline CDR1 SGDLS, CDR2 YYNGEE. CDR3 in amino acids: CASSVGWGLTNEQFF. In DNA, the CDR3 is TGTGCCAGCAGCGTAGGTTGGGGCCTCACGAATGAGCAGTTCTTC.

V and J are TRBV5-1 and TRBJ2-7, with 15 bases lining up with TRBD2. In germline, CDR1 is SGHRS, CDR2 YFSETQ. V lost 4 bases and J lost 6; bases outside the gene matches: 5. The CDR3 sequence is 15 residues long. The CDR3 loop reads CASSPGTSGGREQYF. In nucleotides, the CDR3 is TGCGCCAGCAGCCCGGGGACTAGCGGGGGGCGCGAGCAGTACTTC.

This chain connects TRBV5-1 to TRBJ2-2; the match to TRBD2 covers 7 bases. Germline V gene sequence: CDR1 SGHRS, CDR2 YFSETQ. The CDR3 is 17 amino acids. V shed 5 bases, J shed 4 bases, and the junction held 14 bases outside the gene matches. As DNA, the CDR3 is TGCGCCAGCAGGACGTGGGCCGGGACTACCCTCACCGGGGAGCTGTTTTTT. This translates into CASRTWAGTTLTGELFF.

This sequence joins TRBV5-1 and TRBJ1-3, with D unclear. The CDR3 is 16 residues long. Germline V gene sequence: CDR1 SGHRS, CDR2 YFSETQ. Trimming removed 4 bases from V and 4 bases from J, with 18 bases in between. The DNA of the CDR3 is TGCGCCAGCAGCACCTCTCTGACCGACGACGGAAACACCATATATTTT. It translates to CASSTSLTDDGNTIYF.